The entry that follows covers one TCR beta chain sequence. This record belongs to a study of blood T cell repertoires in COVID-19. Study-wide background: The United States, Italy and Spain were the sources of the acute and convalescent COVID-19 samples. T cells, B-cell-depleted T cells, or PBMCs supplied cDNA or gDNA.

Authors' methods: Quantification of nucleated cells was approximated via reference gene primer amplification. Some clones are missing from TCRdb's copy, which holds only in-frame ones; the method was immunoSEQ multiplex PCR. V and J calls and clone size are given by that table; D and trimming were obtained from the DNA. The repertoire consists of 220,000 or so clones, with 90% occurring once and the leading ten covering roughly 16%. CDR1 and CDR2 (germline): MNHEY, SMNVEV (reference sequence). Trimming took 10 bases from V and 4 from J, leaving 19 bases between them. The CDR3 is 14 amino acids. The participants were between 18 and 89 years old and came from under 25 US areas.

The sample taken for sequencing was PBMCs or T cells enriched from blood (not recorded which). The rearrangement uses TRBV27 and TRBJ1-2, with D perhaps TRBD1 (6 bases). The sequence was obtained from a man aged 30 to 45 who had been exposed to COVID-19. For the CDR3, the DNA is TGTGCCACTCGGGGGGCCTGGGGATCCTATGGCTACACCTTC. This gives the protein CATRGAWGSYGYTF.